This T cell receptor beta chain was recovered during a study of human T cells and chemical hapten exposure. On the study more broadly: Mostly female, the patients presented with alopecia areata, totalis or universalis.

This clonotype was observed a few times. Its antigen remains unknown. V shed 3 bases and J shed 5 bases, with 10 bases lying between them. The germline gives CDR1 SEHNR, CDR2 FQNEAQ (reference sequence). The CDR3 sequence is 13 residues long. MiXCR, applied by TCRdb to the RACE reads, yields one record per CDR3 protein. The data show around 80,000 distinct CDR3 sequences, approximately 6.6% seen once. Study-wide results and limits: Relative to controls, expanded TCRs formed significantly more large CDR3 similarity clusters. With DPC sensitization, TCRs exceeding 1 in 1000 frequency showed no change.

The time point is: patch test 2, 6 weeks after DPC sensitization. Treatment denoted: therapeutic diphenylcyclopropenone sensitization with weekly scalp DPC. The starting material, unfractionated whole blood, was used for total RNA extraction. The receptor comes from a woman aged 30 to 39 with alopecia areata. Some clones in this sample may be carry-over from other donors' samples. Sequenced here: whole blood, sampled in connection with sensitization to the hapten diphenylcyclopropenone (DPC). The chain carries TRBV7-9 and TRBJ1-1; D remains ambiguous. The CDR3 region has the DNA TGTGCCAGCAGCTTTCAGGTTCGGACTGAAGCTTTCTTT. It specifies CASSFQVRTEAFF.